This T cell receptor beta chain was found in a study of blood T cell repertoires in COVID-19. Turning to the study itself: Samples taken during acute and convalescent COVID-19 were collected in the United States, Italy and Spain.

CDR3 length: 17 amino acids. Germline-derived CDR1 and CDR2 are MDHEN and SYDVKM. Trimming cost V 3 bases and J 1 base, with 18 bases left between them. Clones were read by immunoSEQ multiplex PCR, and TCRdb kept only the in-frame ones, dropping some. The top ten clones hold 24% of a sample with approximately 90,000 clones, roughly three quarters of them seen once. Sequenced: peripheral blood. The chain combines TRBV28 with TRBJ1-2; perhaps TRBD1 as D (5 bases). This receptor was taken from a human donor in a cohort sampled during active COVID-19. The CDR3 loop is CASSLGGAGGSNYGYTF. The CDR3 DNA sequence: TGTGCCAGCAGTTTGGGTGGGGCAGGAGGGAGTAACTATGGCTACACCTTC.